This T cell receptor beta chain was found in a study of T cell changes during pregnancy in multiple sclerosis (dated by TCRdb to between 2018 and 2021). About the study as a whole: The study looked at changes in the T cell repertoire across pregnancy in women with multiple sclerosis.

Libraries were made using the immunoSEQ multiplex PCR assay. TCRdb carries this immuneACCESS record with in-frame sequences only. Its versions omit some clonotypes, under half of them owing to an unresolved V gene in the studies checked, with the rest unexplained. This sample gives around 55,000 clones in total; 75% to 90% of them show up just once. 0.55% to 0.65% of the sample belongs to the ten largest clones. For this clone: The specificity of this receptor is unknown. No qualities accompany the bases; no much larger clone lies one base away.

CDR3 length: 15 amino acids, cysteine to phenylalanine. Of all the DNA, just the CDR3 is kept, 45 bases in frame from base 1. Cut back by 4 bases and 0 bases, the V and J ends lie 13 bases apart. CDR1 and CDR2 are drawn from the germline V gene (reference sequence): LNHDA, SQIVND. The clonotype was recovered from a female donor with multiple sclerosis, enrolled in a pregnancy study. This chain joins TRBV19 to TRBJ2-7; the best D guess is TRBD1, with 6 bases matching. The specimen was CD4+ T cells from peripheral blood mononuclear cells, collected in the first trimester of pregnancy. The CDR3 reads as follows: CASSNTGPGSYEQYF. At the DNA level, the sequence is TGTGCCAGTAGTAATACAGGGCCTGGCTCCTACGAGCAGTACTTC.